The next 32 T cell receptor beta chains were all read from a single sample in a study of blood T cell repertoires in COVID-19. Libraries were prepared by immunoSEQ multiplex PCR; TCRdb keeps only in-frame clonotypes and omits some of them. The sample records 60,000 to 75,000 clones, around 86% being singletons. The material sequenced was peripheral blood. Receptor source: a man in his 70s with active COVID-19.

The chain employs TRBV30 and TRBJ2-2; TRBD2 aligns across 8 bases. Germline loops: CDR1 GTSNPN, CDR2 SVGIG (reference sequence). This CDR3 is 16 amino acids long. V was pared by 4 bases and J by 5 bases, with 12 bases of the junction left unmatched. For the CDR3, the DNA is TGTGCCTGGATCGGCGCGGAGCGGGAGAGGACCGGGGAGCTGTTTTTT. It specifies CAWIGAERERTGELFF.

A note on this clone: A read error may produce the germline difference seen at one junction end. The genes are TRBV5-6 and TRBJ2-7; tentatively, D is TRBD2 (5 bases). The CDR3 contains 10 residues. CDR1 is SGHDT and CDR2 is YYEEEE in the germline V gene. The CDR3: CPLASPAVFF. The CDR3 DNA reads TGTCCCCTGGCTAGCCCGGCTGTGTTCTTC.

This clone was seen a handful of times. The rearrangement uses TRBV13 and TRBJ2-1; 14 bases align to TRBD2. CDR3 length equals 15 residues. Germline V gene lookup returns CDR1 PRHDT and CDR2 FYEKMQ (reference sequence). J lost 7 bases, V lost 5 bases, and 4 bases had no gene match. The CDR3 here is CASSVTSGRVNEQFF. The CDR3 nucleotides read TGTGCCAGCAGCGTGACTAGCGGGAGGGTGAATGAGCAGTTCTTC. Filled out from reference TRBV13 and TRBJ2-1, the complete variable domain reads AAGVIQSPRHLIKEKRETATLKCYPIPRHDTVYWYQQGPGQDPQFLISFYEKMQSDKGSIPDRFSAQQFSDYHSELNMSSLELGDSALYFCASSVTSGRVNEQFFGPGTRLTVL.

The chain recombines TRBV12-2 with TRBJ2-7; the table assigns TRBD2, which was not confirmed against the DNA. TRBV12-2 is a pseudogene. This CDR3 region has 18 residues. The CDR3 region is CASRLGPGPGGRSYEQYF. CDR3 sequence (DNA): TGTGCAAGTCGCTTAGGGCCAGGGCCTGGCGGGAGGTCCTACGAGCAGTACTTC.

The chain has TRBV28 and TRBJ2-1; the D gene is possibly TRBD2 (6 bases). CDR1 is MDHEN and CDR2 is SYDVKM in the germline V gene. The V and J ends lost 3 bases and 0 bases respectively, with 9 bases between them. This CDR3 has 15 residues. The CDR3 coding sequence is TGTGCCAGCAGTTTGGGACTTCGCTCCTACAATGAGCAGTTCTTC. Amino acid sequence: CASSLGLRSYNEQFF.

The V gene is TRBV5-5, the J gene TRBJ1-2; maybe TRBD1 (5 bases). Trimming shortened V by 4 bases and J by 4 bases, and 11 bases separated the two germline ends. The CDR3 is made up of 13 amino acids. CDR1 is SGHKS and CDR2 is YYEKEE in the germline V gene (reference sequence). CDR3 nucleotide sequence: TGTGCCAGCAGCCCGGACATCCTCTATGGCTACACCTTC. Its protein is CASSPDILYGYTF.

This clone was recorded a few times. The DNA for the CDR3 is TGTGCCAGCAGCTTGGCCGGGACTAGCGGGTCGCAGGGCGGGACCCAGTACTTC. Amino acids: CASSLAGTSGSQGGTQYF. The chain employs TRBV5-6 and TRBJ2-5; 12 nucleotides line up with TRBD2. V dropped 0 bases and J dropped 7; count of bases not matched to a gene: 13. Germline V lookup: CDR1 SGHDT, CDR2 YYEEEE. The CDR3 extends over 18 amino acids.

This chain connects TRBV3-1 (or the pseudogene TRBV3-2) to TRBJ2-2; 12 bases align to TRBD1. The CDR3 sequence is 14 residues long. V shed 4 bases and J 6 bases; nucleotides not matched to a gene: 0. Germline V gives CDR1 LGHDT, CDR2 YNNKEL (reference sequence). The CDR3 sequence is CASSRDRGPGELFF. The CDR3 DNA reads as TGTGCCAGCAGCCGGGACAGGGGGCCCGGGGAGCTGTTTTTT.

V is TRBV10-2 and J is TRBJ2-2, with a possible D match to TRBD1 (5 bases). The CDR3 loop spans 16 amino acids. Trimming removed 6 bases at V and 2 bases at J, with 16 bases between. Germline CDR1 is WSHSY and CDR2 is SAAADI. The CDR3 DNA reads as TGCGCCAGCAGGACACCGGGTCAGGGAAACACCGGGGAGCTGTTTTTT. It encodes CASRTPGQGNTGELFF.

The rearrangement links TRBV19 to TRBJ1-1; no clear D. There are 13 residues in the CDR3. The germline gives CDR1 LNHDA, CDR2 SQIVND (reference sequence). The V gene lost 3 bases and the J gene lost 2 bases, with 7 bases spanning the gap. The CDR3 DNA reads TGTGCCAGTAGTATGACGGGTAACACTGAAGCTTTCTTT. It is translated as CASSMTGNTEAFF.

The rearrangement uses TRBV9 and TRBJ2-5, with D unclear. The germline V gene encodes CDR1 SGDLS and CDR2 YYNGEE. The CDR3 length is 14 residues. Trimming pared 0 bases from V and 7 bases from J, leaving 13 bases between. The CDR3 nucleotides are TGTGCCAGCAGCGTAGTTGCAAGCCCGGGGACCCAGTACTTC. It translates to CASSVVASPGTQYF.

The gene calls are TRBV3-1 (or the pseudogene TRBV3-2) and TRBJ2-1, with 7 bases matching TRBD2. The V and J ends lost 1 base and 2 bases, in that order; junction bases with no gene match: 2. Per the germline V gene, CDR1 is LGHDT and CDR2 is YNNKEL (reference sequence). The CDR3 covers 15 residues. The CDR3 nucleotides read TGTGCCAGCAGCCAAGGTCGGGGGGCCTACAATGAGCAGTTCTTC. Translating it yields CASSQGRGAYNEQFF.

This clone was detected once. The V and J genes are TRBV5-4 and TRBJ1-2; 8 nucleotides agree with TRBD1. J gave up 5 bases and V 4 bases, and 10 bases lay outside the gene matches. CDR1 and CDR2 (germline): SGHNT, YYREEE (reference sequence). The CDR3 runs to 15 residues. The CDR3, as DNA: TGTGCCAGCAGCCGTCAGGGGGCCGCCGGGTATGGCTACACCTTC. This encodes CASSRQGAAGYGYTF.

CDR3 amino acids: CASSLRSTNTGELFF. For the CDR3, the DNA is TGTGCCAGCAGCTTACGGTCCACGAACACCGGGGAGCTGTTTTTT. This chain uses TRBV11-3 with TRBJ2-2, with D unclear. The CDR3 has 15 residues. V was clipped by 2 bases and J by 0 bases, with 7 bases between them. Germline V gene lookup returns CDR1 SGHNT and CDR2 YENEEA.

The chain employs TRBV5-1 and TRBJ1-2; possible D gene TRBD1, 6 bases. V lost 0 bases, J lost 6 bases, and 18 bases lay in between. Looked up from germline, CDR1 is SGHRS and CDR2 is YFSETQ. The CDR3 loop spans 16 amino acids. This CDR3 is CASSLDHGGAADGYTF. CDR3 nucleotide sequence: TGCGCCAGCAGCTTGGACCACGGGGGGGCGGCCGATGGCTACACCTTC.

This chain uses TRBV4-2 with TRBJ2-2; 10 bases fit TRBD2. The CDR3 length is 14 residues. After removal of 4 bases from V and 6 bases from J, the junction contained 2 bases not matched to a gene. Germline loops: CDR1 LGHNA, CDR2 YNFKEQ. CDR3 DNA sequence: TGTGCCAGCAGCCGAACTAGCGGGGCCGGGGAGCTGTTTTTT. Its protein product is CASSRTSGAGELFF.

This chain uses TRBV11-1 with TRBJ2-2, with D unresolved. This CDR3 is 14 amino acids long. The ends were cut back, 7 bases at V and 3 bases at J, with 12 bases in the middle. CDR1 is SGHAT and CDR2 is FQDESV in the germline V gene (reference sequence). The CDR3 coding sequence is TGTGCCAGCACCCCCCTGGCCCACACCGGGGAGCTGTTTTTT. Protein product: CASTPLAHTGELFF.

The CDR3 DNA sequence: TGCAGCGTGGCAGAGGGGGGGAATGAAAAACTGTTTTTT. Encoded protein: CSVAEGGNEKLFF. This chain connects TRBV29-1 to TRBJ1-4; D possibly corresponds to TRBD1 (6 bases). Germline CDR1 is SQVTM and CDR2 is ANQGSEA. The CDR3 is 13 amino acids. The germline V and J ends were trimmed by 6 bases and 5 bases, with 13 bases remaining between them.

V usage is TRBV5-1 and J usage is TRBJ1-2, with unresolved D. The CDR3 extends over 15 amino acids. Germline V gene sequence: CDR1 SGHRS, CDR2 YFSETQ. Trimming removed 4 bases at V and 1 base at J, with 14 bases between. The CDR3 bases are TGCGCCAGCAGCCCCAGCCCCGGAGATAACTATGGCTACACCTTC. It specifies CASSPSPGDNYGYTF.

The sample holds a few counts of this clone. The chain recombines TRBV5-1 with TRBJ2-5, with D tentatively TRBD1 (6 bases). The V gene's germline CDR1 is SGHRS and CDR2 YFSETQ. The CDR3 has 16 residues. V was pared by 4 bases and J by 5 bases, with 21 bases between. The CDR3 nucleotides are TGCGCCAGCAGCCCCCCCGAAACAGGGAAAGGGGAGACCCAGTACTTC. It yields the protein CASSPPETGKGETQYF.

This chain joins TRBV12-3 or TRBV12-4 and TRBJ2-7; D uncertain. The ends were cut back, 6 bases at V and 5 bases at J, with 11 bases in the middle. The CDR3 contains 12 residues. Here the CDR3 DNA reads TGTGCCAGCAGCCCCCGAGCCCACGAGCAGTACTTC. Residues: CASSPRAHEQYF.

The rearrangement links TRBV3-1 (or the pseudogene TRBV3-2) to TRBJ2-5, with TRBD2 identical over 7 bases. Per the germline V gene, CDR1 is LGHDT and CDR2 is YNNKEL (reference sequence). V trimming: 3 bases; J trimming: 7 bases; junction bases outside the gene matches: 8. CDR3 length: 14 amino acids. The CDR3 reads CASSQNRPGGTQYF. As DNA, the CDR3 is TGTGCCAGCAGCCAGAACCGACCGGGGGGGACCCAGTACTTC.

The V call is TRBV5-5, the J call TRBJ1-2, with D possibly matching TRBD1 (5 bases). CDR3 length equals 15 residues. V lost 0 bases and J lost 2, with 11 bases in between. Germline-derived CDR1 and CDR2 are SGHKS and YYEKEE (reference sequence). The CDR3 reads CASSLASDTNYGYTF. CDR3 sequence (DNA): TGTGCCAGCAGCTTGGCGTCGGACACAAACTATGGCTACACCTTC.

The V call is TRBV4-3, the J call TRBJ2-2; 8 positions match TRBD1. The length of the CDR3 is 15 residues. V gave up 2 bases and J gave up 6 bases; unmatched junction bases: 5. CDR1 and CDR2 (germline): LGHNA, YSLEER. In nucleotides, the CDR3 is TGCGCCAGCAGCCAAACAGGGGGGTGGGCCGGGGAGCTGTTTTTT. Protein product: CASSQTGGWAGELFF.

V gene TRBV19 combines with J gene TRBJ2-1, with 7 bases aligning to TRBD2. CDR1 LNHDA and CDR2 SQIVND come from the germline V gene (reference sequence). The V gene end was trimmed by 1 base and the J gene end by 3 bases; junction bases not matched to a gene: 0. The length of the CDR3 is 14 residues. CDR3 sequence reads: CASSIGGGYNEQFF. For the CDR3, the DNA is TGTGCCAGTAGTATAGGGGGGGGCTACAATGAGCAGTTCTTC.

The V gene is TRBV5-6, the J gene TRBJ2-7; unclear D gene. The CDR3 length is 13 residues. From germline, CDR1 is SGHDT and CDR2 YYEEEE. V was clipped by 4 bases and J by 6 bases, with 14 bases between them. As DNA, the CDR3 is TGTGCCAGCAGCCCCCGCGCGCCCCCCGAGCAGTACTTC. Protein sequence: CASSPRAPPEQYF.

This clone appeared a single time. V usage is TRBV3-1 (or the pseudogene TRBV3-2) and J usage is TRBJ2-7, with 8 bases lining up with TRBD2. In germline, CDR1 is LGHDT, CDR2 YNNKEL (reference sequence). The CDR3 has 14 residues. V lost 4 bases to trimming and J lost 3 bases; unmatched junction nucleotides: 5. The CDR3, as DNA: TGTGCCAGCAGCCGGGGACTAGGGGACTACGAGCAGTACTTC. Its protein is CASSRGLGDYEQYF.

This clone was seen only a few times. The chain carries TRBV28 and TRBJ1-2; the D is unclear. Germline V CDR1 and CDR2: MDHEN, SYDVKM. The CDR3 runs 17 residues. Trimming took off 6 bases at V and 4 bases at J, with 24 bases between the two ends. CDR3 protein: CASSPIPGREEGYGYTF. The CDR3 nucleotides are TGTGCCAGCAGCCCGATCCCGGGCCGCGAGGAGGGCTATGGCTACACCTTC.

The chain joins TRBV30 to TRBJ2-7; 9 bases map to TRBD2. Germline V CDR1 and CDR2: GTSNPN, SVGIG (reference sequence). The CDR3 is 12 residues long. Unmatched junction bases numbered 2, after V lost 4 bases and J lost 4 bases. CDR3 nucleotides: TGTGCCTGGACTAGCGGGACTTACGAGCAGTACTTC. Translated, it gives CAWTSGTYEQYF.

The chain is built from TRBV5-1 and TRBJ2-1, with TRBD2 identical over 11 bases. This CDR3 is 13 amino acids long. With 4 bases clipped from V and 10 bases from J, the junction kept 4 bases outside the gene matches. Germline V gives CDR1 SGHRS, CDR2 YFSETQ. CDR3 amino acids: CASSPRTSGEQFF. The DNA of the CDR3 is TGCGCCAGCAGCCCCAGGACTAGCGGGGAGCAGTTCTTC.

For this clone: Compared with germline, one end of the junction differs, possibly owing to a read error. The rearrangement joins TRBV5-4 to TRBJ2-3; 12 bases are a match to TRBD2. The germline CDR1 and CDR2 sequences are SGHNT and YYREEE (reference sequence). This CDR3 spans 18 amino acids. The CDR3 DNA follows: TGTGCCAGCAGGTTGGCGGCCTCTAGCGGGAGGGGCACAGATACGCAGTATTTT. Its protein product is CASRLAASSGRGTDTQYF.

CDR3 sequence: CSAREGGGYTF. CDR3 nucleotide sequence: TGCAGCGCCCGGGAGGGGGGAGGCTACACCTTC. The chain has TRBV29-1 and TRBJ1-2; weak D call: TRBD1 (6 bases). Germline values: CDR1 SQVTM, CDR2 ANQGSEA. Trimming cost V 7 bases and J 8 bases, with 14 bases left between them. The CDR3 sequence is 11 residues long.